The 24 T cell receptor beta chains reported below all come from one sample, sequenced in a study of T cells in Graves' hyperthyroidism and ophthalmopathy. Amplification of TCR beta CDR3 regions was performed using RNA transcripts as template. Carried out on the TCR CDR3, a first-round RT-PCR used the HTBI primer set. MiXCR, applied by TCRdb to the multiplex PCR reads, yields one record per CDR3 protein. The sample has some 440,000 distinct CDR3 sequences; less than 20% are singletons. Specimen: blood. The receptor set was obtained from a woman between 18 and 29 years old with Graves' hyperthyroidism.

A few counts support this clonotype. The CDR3 sequence is CASSLSHPGRNIQYF. CDR3 DNA: TGTGCCAGCAGTTTATCCCATCCGGGCAGGAACATTCAGTACTTC. The rearrangement links TRBV28 to TRBJ2-4, with unresolved D. V lost 1 base and J 7 bases, leaving 14 bases between the germline ends. The CDR3 extends over 15 amino acids. The germline CDR1 and CDR2 sequences are MDHEN and SYDVKM.

The rearrangement links TRBV24-1 to TRBJ2-2; no reliable D call. The V gene's germline CDR1 is KGHDR and CDR2 SFDVKD. Trimming removed 8 bases from V and 1 base from J, with 1 base in between. The CDR3 contains 11 residues. CDR3 residues: CATMNTGELFF. DNA of the CDR3: TGTGCCACCATGAACACCGGGGAGCTGTTTTTT.

This clonotype was counted ten times or more. The genes are TRBV12-3 or TRBV12-4 and TRBJ1-1; D unresolved. Trimming stripped 6 bases from V and 1 base from J, with 12 bases between. The CDR3 is 14 amino acids. The CDR3 nucleotides read TGTGCCAGCAGGGGCCGACGCGAGAACACTGAAGCTTTCTTT. Translated, it gives CASRGRRENTEAFF.

This clonotype was seen a few times. The J gene is TRBJ1-6, the V gene TRBV20-1; D is uncertain. Trimming stripped 3 bases from V and 10 bases from J, with 13 bases between. CDR1 is DFQATT and CDR2 is SNEGSKA in the germline V gene (reference sequence). This CDR3 spans 13 amino acids. Written as DNA, the CDR3 is TGCAGTGCTAGCCCTCGGAGTGGATCACCCCTCCACTTT. It encodes CSASPRSGSPLHF.

The chain joins TRBV3-1 to TRBJ1-4; 10 bases align to TRBD1. CDR3 length equals 16 residues. V lost 2 bases and J lost 6; bases outside the gene matches: 6. Germline CDR1 is LGHDT and CDR2 is YNNKEL (reference sequence). CDR3 sequence: CASSQPGQGPHEKLFF. CDR3 DNA sequence: TGTGCCAGCAGCCAACCGGGACAGGGGCCGCATGAAAAACTGTTTTTT. The full variable domain, its missing parts supplied by reference TRBV3-1 and TRBJ1-4, is DTAVSQTPKYLVTQMGNDKSIKCEQNLGHDTMYWYKQDSKKFLKIMFSYNNKELIINETVPNRFSPKSPDKAHLNLHINSLELGDSAVYFCASSQPGQGPHEKLFFGSGTQLSVL.

This clonotype was observed at least ten times. This sequence joins TRBV20-1 and TRBJ1-1; D remains unclear. Trimming stripped 6 bases from V and 2 bases from J, with 10 bases between. The CDR3 runs to 12 residues. Germline-derived CDR1 and CDR2 are DFQATT and SNEGSKA (reference sequence). Here the CDR3 reads CSARTDNTEAFF. The DNA for the CDR3 is TGCAGTGCGCGGACGGACAACACTGAAGCTTTCTTT.

The sample holds a few counts of this clonotype. The chain joins TRBV7-3 to TRBJ1-2; 7 nucleotides agree with TRBD1. Unmatched junction bases numbered 15, after V lost 6 bases and J lost 8 bases. The CDR3 covers 15 residues. The germline gives CDR1 SGHTA, CDR2 FQGTGA. CDR3 DNA: TGTGCCAGCAGACCCAGCGGGACAGCCGATTTAGGCTACACCTTC. Encoded protein: CASRPSGTADLGYTF.

A few counts support this clonotype. This rearrangement joins TRBV7-3 to TRBJ2-1; 7 nucleotides agree with TRBD2. Unmatched junction bases numbered 17, after V lost 5 bases and J lost 10 bases. The germline gives CDR1 SGHTA, CDR2 FQGTGA. The CDR3 is 16 residues long. The CDR3 region has the DNA TGTGCCAGCAGCATACTAGCGCCCCAACCGGGTGAGGAGCAGTTCTTC. Amino acid sequence: CASSILAPQPGEEQFF. The full variable domain, completed using reference TRBV7-3 and TRBJ2-1, is GAGVSQTPSNKVTEKGKYVELRCDPISGHTALYWYRQSLGQGPEFLIYFQGTGAADDSGLPNDRFFAVRPEGSVSTLKIQRTERGDSAVYLCASSILAPQPGEEQFFGPGTRLTVL.

The chain uses TRBV6-4 and TRBJ2-2; the D is unclear. CDR1 and CDR2 (germline): MRHNA, SNTAGT. Trimming left V 0 bases short and J 6 bases short, with 5 bases between. The CDR3 covers 13 residues. The CDR3 DNA follows: TGTGCCAGCAGTGACTCTAGCCCCGGGGAGCTGTTTTTT. Amino acids: CASSDSSPGELFF.

In its sample, this clonotype was seen a few times. The chain recombines TRBV5-8 with TRBJ2-2; 8 bases line up with TRBD1. CDR1 is SGHTS and CDR2 is YDEGEE in the germline V gene. V was clipped by 1 base and J by 6 bases; unmatched bases: 8. The CDR3 length is 16 residues. CDR3 protein: CASSLRQGFKAGELFF. The CDR3 DNA reads as TGTGCCAGCAGCTTGCGACAGGGGTTTAAGGCCGGGGAGCTGTTTTTT.

Comment on this clonotype: It may be a read error: a sequence one base away is much more abundant. The V and J genes are TRBV20-1 and TRBJ2-1; 11 bases are a match to TRBD2. CDR1 DFQATT and CDR2 SNEGSKA come from the germline V gene (reference sequence). The CDR3 spans 15 residues. CDR3 sequence: CSDSPLAGAYNEQLF. The CDR3 nucleotides are TGCAGCGACTCCCCACTAGCGGGAGCCTACAATGAGCAGCTCTTC.

This clonotype has only a few counts. The genes are TRBV20-1 and TRBJ1-5; D perhaps matches TRBD1 (5 bases). Per germline, CDR1 DFQATT and CDR2 SNEGSKA (reference sequence). Trimming took 0 bases from V and 4 from J, leaving 13 bases between them. CDR3 size: 15 residues. DNA of the CDR3: TGCAGTGCTAGAGATTCCAGGGTTAAGAATCAGCCCCAGCATTTT. It codes for CSARDSRVKNQPQHF.

In its sample, this clonotype was seen many times. This chain links TRBV7-2 with TRBJ1-1, with D possibly matching TRBD1 (5 bases). Between the trimmed V and J ends, which lost 5 bases and 5 bases, there was a span of 18 bases. The CDR3 is 15 residues long. Germline V lookup: CDR1 SGHTA, CDR2 FQGNSA. CDR3 sequence: CASSPTLAGLTEAFF. The CDR3 DNA is TGTGCCAGCAGCCCGACTCTGGCAGGGTTGACTGAAGCTTTCTTT.

This clonotype was detected a few times. This sequence joins TRBV4-1 and TRBJ1-1; 9 bases match TRBD1. Germline V gene data show CDR1 as MGHRA and CDR2 as YSYEKL. V lost 6 bases, J lost 8 bases, and 10 bases stayed unmatched. The CDR3 loop spans 14 amino acids. In nucleotides, the CDR3 is TGCGCCAGCAGTAAACCGGGACAGGGACCCGAAGCTTTCTTT. Translated, it gives CASSKPGQGPEAFF.

This clonotype was found many times. The chain combines TRBV7-2 with TRBJ1-2; 9 nucleotides line up with TRBD1. After removal of 6 bases from V and 3 bases from J, the junction contained 8 bases not matched to a gene. Germline V gives CDR1 SGHTA, CDR2 FQGNSA. CDR3 length: 15 residues. CDR3 protein: CASSLRTGAYYGYTF. The CDR3, as DNA: TGTGCCAGCAGTTTAAGGACAGGGGCCTACTATGGCTACACCTTC.

This clonotype occurred many times. The gene calls are TRBV11-1 and TRBJ1-1; D remains unclear. In germline, CDR1 is SGHAT, CDR2 FQDESV (reference sequence). This CDR3 spans 12 amino acids. With 2 bases removed from V and 7 bases from J, the gap between germline ends came to 8 bases. The CDR3 sequence is CASSLRSSEAFF. Written as DNA, the CDR3 is TGTGCCAGCAGCTTAAGAAGCAGTGAAGCTTTCTTT.

Concerning this clonotype: The germline gene is not matched at one end of the junction; a read error may be the cause. The chain recombines TRBV28 with TRBJ2-1; 10 bases match TRBD1. CDR3 length: 15 amino acids. Germline assignment: CDR1 MDHEN and CDR2 SYDVKM. CDR3 protein: CVSSLPDRGHDEQFF. The CDR3 DNA reads as TGTGTCAGCAGTTTACCTGACAGGGGGCACGATGAGCAGTTCTTC. The full variable domain, with the rest looked up from reference TRBV28 and TRBJ2-1, is DVKVTQSSRYLVKRTGEKVFLECVQDMDHENMFWYRQDPGLGLRLIYFSYDVKMKEKGDIPEGYSVSREKKERFSLILESASTNQTSMYLCVSSLPDRGHDEQFFGPGTRLTVL.

This clonotype was detected many times. The chain couples TRBV25-1 to TRBJ1-1; 11 nucleotides agree with TRBD1. CDR3 size: 17 residues. Per germline, CDR1 MGHDK and CDR2 SYGVNS. The V and J ends lost 3 bases and 0 bases, in that order; junction bases with no gene match: 6. The CDR3: CASSDLWTGGLNTEAFF. The CDR3 DNA is TGTGCCAGCAGTGATTTGTGGACAGGGGGCTTGAACACTGAAGCTTTCTTT. The full variable domain, its missing parts supplied by reference TRBV25-1 and TRBJ1-1, is EADIYQTPRYLVIGTGKKITLECSQTMGHDKMYWYQQDPGMELHLIHYSYGVNSTEKGDLSSESTVSRIRTEHFPLTLESARPSHTSQYLCASSDLWTGGLNTEAFFGQGTRLTVV.

This chain links TRBV12-3 or TRBV12-4 with TRBJ1-2; 8 positions agree with TRBD1. The CDR3 length is 15 residues. V was pared by 6 bases and J by 3 bases, with 9 bases of the junction left unmatched. This CDR3 reads CASSPQGARDYGYTF. CDR3 DNA: TGTGCCAGCAGCCCGCAGGGGGCGCGGGACTATGGCTACACCTTC.

J is TRBJ2-3 and V is TRBV5-5; no reliable D call. This CDR3 has 16 residues. The V end was cut by 0 bases, the J end by 2 bases, with 13 bases between. CDR1 and CDR2 from the germline V gene are SGHKS and YYEKEE (reference sequence). The chain's CDR3 is CASSLEGRPPTDTQYF. The CDR3 nucleotides read TGTGCCAGCAGCTTGGAAGGGCGTCCCCCCACAGATACGCAGTATTTT.

The table lists this clonotype with a few counts. V gene TRBV7-6 combines with J gene TRBJ2-1; D is perhaps TRBD2 (7 bases). Per germline, CDR1 SGHVS and CDR2 FNYEAQ. The V gene lost 5 bases and the J gene lost 2 bases, with 16 bases spanning the gap. This CDR3 has 16 residues. CDR3 in DNA: TGTGCCAGCAGCCTAGGGGGGGAAATCCCCTACAATGAGCAGTTCTTC. Its protein product is CASSLGGEIPYNEQFF.

CDR3 protein: CASSRDRASPSYEQYF. CDR3 nucleotides: TGTGCCAGTAGCCGAGACAGGGCCTCTCCCTCCTACGAGCAGTACTTC. The chain employs TRBV19 and TRBJ2-7; the match to TRBD1 covers 7 bases. Germline assignment: CDR1 LNHDA and CDR2 SQIVND (reference sequence). J gave up 0 bases and V 6 bases, and 11 bases lay outside the gene matches. This CDR3 has 16 residues.

This clonotype was observed many times. V and J are TRBV7-8 and TRBJ2-3, with D perhaps matching TRBD2 (6 bases). Between the trimmed V and J ends, which lost 4 bases and 4 bases, there was a span of 15 bases. The CDR3 has 15 amino acids. Looked up from germline, CDR1 is SGHVS and CDR2 is FQNEAQ. The CDR3 DNA reads TGTGCCAGCAGCTCTTGGGAGGACCACTCAGATACGCAGTATTTT. Encoded protein: CASSSWEDHSDTQYF. Supplemented by reference TRBV7-8 and TRBJ2-3, the full variable domain reads GAGVSQSPRYKVAKRGQDVALRCDPISGHVSLFWYQQALGQGPEFLTYFQNEAQLDKSGLPSDRFFAERPEGSVSTLKIQRTQQEDSAVYLCASSSWEDHSDTQYFGPGTRLTVL.

This clonotype was counted between two and nine times. The CDR3 region is CASRLAGYNEQFF. Written as DNA, the CDR3 is TGTGCCAGCCGACTAGCGGGCTACAATGAGCAGTTCTTC. The chain couples TRBV6-1 to TRBJ2-1; 10 positions agree with TRBD2. Germline lookup yields CDR1 MNHNS and CDR2 SASEGT. The CDR3 extends over 13 amino acids. Trimming cost V 8 bases and J 3 bases; bases outside gene matches: 1.